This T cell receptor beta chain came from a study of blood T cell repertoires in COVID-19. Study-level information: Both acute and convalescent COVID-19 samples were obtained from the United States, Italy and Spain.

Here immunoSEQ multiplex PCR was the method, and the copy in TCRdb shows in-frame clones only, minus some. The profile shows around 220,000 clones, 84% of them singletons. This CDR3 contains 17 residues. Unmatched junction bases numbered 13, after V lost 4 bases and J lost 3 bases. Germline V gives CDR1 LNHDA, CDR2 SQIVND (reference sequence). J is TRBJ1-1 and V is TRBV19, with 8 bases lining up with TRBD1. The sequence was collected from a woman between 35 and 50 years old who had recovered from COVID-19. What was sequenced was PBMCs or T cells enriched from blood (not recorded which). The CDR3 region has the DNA TGTGCCAGTAGTAAATCGTGGGACAGGCTACACCACACTGAAGCTTTCTTT. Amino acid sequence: CASSKSWDRLHHTEAFF.